The next 27 T cell receptor beta chains were all read from a single sample in a study of cytomegalovirus exposure and HLA in healthy donors. Assay used: immunoSEQ multiplex PCR; TCRdb lists only in-frame clones, some missing. Of hundreds of thousands of clones in the sample, 86% were seen once. Sequencing input: PBMCs. The receptors here all came from a woman between 18 and 29 years old in good health and CMV-seronegative.

The chain is built from TRBV6-6 and TRBJ2-3; unclear D gene. The CDR3 is 12 amino acids. Trimming took 7 bases from V and 2 from J, leaving 7 bases between them. Germline loops: CDR1 MNHNY, CDR2 SVGAGI (reference sequence). The CDR3 spells CASKEFTDTQYF. The CDR3 DNA is TGTGCCAGCAAGGAGTTCACAGATACGCAGTATTTT.

The rearrangement joins TRBV5-4 to TRBJ2-7, with D hard to call. The CDR3 runs to 12 residues. In germline, CDR1 is SGHNT, CDR2 YYREEE (reference sequence). V was clipped by 7 bases and J by 1 base, with 9 bases between them. For the CDR3, the DNA is TGTGCCAGCGAGTCATCGTCCTACGAGCAGTACTTC. Translated: CASESSSYEQYF.

As DNA, the CDR3 is TGTGCCAGCACCCCGTTGGACAGCAGTCCCTACGAGCAGTACTTC. Encoded protein: CASTPLDSSPYEQYF. The chain uses TRBV6-1 and TRBJ2-7; tentative D call: TRBD1 (6 bases). Trimming took 7 bases from V and 2 from J, leaving 18 bases between them. The CDR3 runs to 15 residues. Germline V gene lookup returns CDR1 MNHNS and CDR2 SASEGT.

As for this clone: Other nucleotide sequences in the sample specify the same CDR3. The CDR3 DNA is TGTGCCAGCAGTTTAACTAGCTCCTACGAGCAGTACTTC. It is translated as CASSLTSSYEQYF. V is TRBV27 and J is TRBJ2-7; TRBD2 might be the D (5 bases). The CDR3 totals 13 residues. V shed 2 bases and J shed 0 bases, with 5 bases lying between them. CDR1 is MNHEY and CDR2 is SMNVEV in the germline V gene (reference sequence).

The chain is built from TRBV11-2 and TRBJ2-7; no firm D call. The CDR3 covers 16 residues. Germline V CDR1 and CDR2: SGHAT, FQNNGV. Trimming left V 5 bases short and J 4 bases short, with 21 bases between. The CDR3 protein is CASSPETRYKLYEQYF. Written as DNA, the CDR3 is TGTGCCAGCAGCCCAGAGACACGTTACAAGTTATACGAGCAGTACTTC. The full variable domain, rest sourced from reference TRBV11-2 and TRBJ2-7, is EAGVAQSPRYKIIEKRQSVAFWCNPISGHATLYWYQQILGQGPKLLIQFQNNGVVDDSQLPKDRFSAERLKGVDSTLKIQPAKLEDSAVYLCASSPETRYKLYEQYFGPGTRLTVT.

This chain joins TRBV6-1 and TRBJ2-3, with a weak D call TRBD1 (6 bases). CDR3 length: 19 residues. The germline gives CDR1 MNHNS, CDR2 SASEGT. Trimming removed 2 bases from V and 1 base from J, with 22 bases in between. CDR3 amino acids: CASSERGSTFRVGTDTQYF. The CDR3 region has the DNA TGTGCCAGCAGTGAAAGGGGGAGTACGTTCCGAGTGGGCACAGATACGCAGTATTTT.

J is TRBJ1-3 and V is TRBV10-2; D is uncertain. V was shortened by 3 bases and J by 1 base, with 10 bases between the two germline ends. The CDR3 is 15 amino acids. Germline assignment: CDR1 WSHSY and CDR2 SAAADI. The CDR3: CASSDRGGSGNTIYF. CDR3 bases: TGCGCCAGCAGTGATCGGGGAGGATCTGGAAACACCATATATTTT.

Turning to this clone: Other DNA sequences in the sample encode the same CDR3. The V call is TRBV6-4, the J call TRBJ2-3; 10 bases agree with TRBD2. CDR3 size: 14 residues. The junction had 0 bases not matched to a gene; V was cut back by 3 bases and J by 3 bases. Germline CDR1 and CDR2: MRHNA and SNTAGT. The CDR3 nucleotides read TGTGCCAGCAGTGAGGGACTAGCGACAGATACGCAGTATTTT. Encoded protein: CASSEGLATDTQYF.

The chain is built from TRBV6-6 and TRBJ1-1; D ambiguous. Germline-derived CDR1 and CDR2 are MNHNY and SVGAGI (reference sequence). The CDR3 loop spans 11 amino acids. Trimming removed 2 bases from V and 7 bases from J, with 5 bases in between. CDR3 bases: TGTGCCAGCAGTTACACAGATGAAGCTTTCTTT. Translated: CASSYTDEAFF.

J is TRBJ1-2 and V is TRBV27; D perhaps matches TRBD1 (6 bases). The germline CDR1 and CDR2 sequences are MNHEY and SMNVEV (reference sequence). The CDR3 runs to 15 residues. Trimming shortened V by 0 bases and J by 8 bases, and 16 bases separated the two germline ends. In DNA form, the CDR3 reads TGTGCCAGCAGTTTATCGGCGGGGGCTTTGGGCGGCTACACCTTC. It encodes CASSLSAGALGGYTF.

The rearrangement joins TRBV14 to TRBJ1-1, with 7 bases matching TRBD1. From germline, CDR1 is SGHDN and CDR2 FVKESK. CDR3 size: 16 residues. Trimming took 3 bases from V and 2 from J; bases not matched to a gene: 9. The CDR3 is CASSQGPGQPNTEAFF. CDR3 DNA sequence: TGTGCCAGCAGCCAGGGTCCGGGACAGCCAAACACTGAAGCTTTCTTT.

This clone was seen only a few times. CDR3 nucleotides: TGTGCCAGCAGCTTCGGGACAGGGAAGAACGAGCAGTACTTC. Translation: CASSFGTGKNEQYF. The chain combines TRBV7-9 with TRBJ2-7; 9 bases align to TRBD1. Germline values: CDR1 SEHNR, CDR2 FQNEAQ (reference sequence). CDR3 length: 14 amino acids. Trimming took 3 bases from V and 5 from J; bases not matched to a gene: 5.

V is TRBV6-5 and J is TRBJ2-1; maybe TRBD1 (5 bases). The CDR3 runs 15 residues. Trimming removed 0 bases at V and 5 bases at J, with 11 bases between. Germline V CDR1 and CDR2: MNHEY, SVGAGI. The CDR3 bases are TGTGCCAGCAGTTACTCGAGAGACAGTCACAATGAGCAGTTCTTC. It translates to CASSYSRDSHNEQFF.

The rearrangement uses TRBV5-1 and TRBJ2-7; D not resolved. The CDR3 extends over 14 amino acids. The germline V gene has CDR1 SGHRS and CDR2 YFSETQ. Trimming shortened V by 0 bases and J by 3 bases, and 10 bases separated the two germline ends. The DNA for the CDR3 is TGCGCCAGCAGCTTGGCCGGTAGGAGCTACGAGCAGTACTTC. This encodes CASSLAGRSYEQYF.

This chain links TRBV27 with TRBJ2-7; 9 nucleotides align to TRBD2. With V trimmed by 5 bases and J by 4 bases, 9 bases remained unmatched. The germline CDR1 and CDR2 sequences are MNHEY and SMNVEV (reference sequence). The CDR3 totals 15 residues. The CDR3 is CASSVGLANLYEQYF. The CDR3 region has the DNA TGTGCCAGCAGTGTTGGACTAGCGAACCTTTACGAGCAGTACTTC.

The chain uses TRBV5-4 and TRBJ2-7; TRBD2 matches at 15 bases. Germline V gene sequence: CDR1 SGHNT, CDR2 YYREEE (reference sequence). After removal of 3 bases from V and 2 bases from J, the junction contained 9 bases not matched to a gene. The CDR3 has 18 residues. CDR3 protein: CASSWGLAGGSGAYEQYF. As DNA, the CDR3 is TGTGCCAGCAGCTGGGGACTAGCGGGAGGCTCAGGGGCCTACGAGCAGTACTTC.

This chain connects TRBV5-4 to TRBJ2-7, with unresolved D. From germline, CDR1 is SGHNT and CDR2 YYREEE (reference sequence). The CDR3 has 11 amino acids. The germline V and J ends were trimmed by 2 bases and 4 bases, with 4 bases remaining between them. CDR3 bases: TGTGCCAGCAGCTTTGAGTACGAGCAGTACTTC. Protein: CASSFEYEQYF.

The sample holds one count of this clone. The chain combines TRBV6-6 with TRBJ2-1; 9 positions match TRBD2. Trimming took 6 bases from V and 9 from J; bases not matched to a gene: 3. Germline CDR1 is MNHNY and CDR2 is SVGAGI (reference sequence). The CDR3 is 12 amino acids. DNA for the CDR3: TGTGCCAGCAGCGTACTAGCGGGTGAGCAGTTCTTC. This encodes CASSVLAGEQFF.

The J gene is TRBJ1-2, the V gene TRBV28, with D perhaps TRBD1 (6 bases). CDR1 is MDHEN, CDR2 SYDVKM, per germline. The CDR3 length is 15 residues. Deletions cut 5 bases from V and 4 bases from J, with 17 bases between. CDR3 protein: CASSPAKRQVYGYTF. For the CDR3, the DNA is TGTGCCAGCAGTCCCGCCAAAAGACAGGTCTATGGCTACACCTTC.

The V and J genes are TRBV27 and TRBJ2-2; TRBD1 matches 7 bases. The CDR3 is made up of 17 amino acids. V shed 4 bases, J shed 1 base, and the junction held 9 bases outside the gene matches. Germline assignment: CDR1 MNHEY and CDR2 SMNVEV (reference sequence). For the CDR3, the DNA is TGTGCCAGCAGTTCTCGAAGACAGGGTAGGAACACCGGGGAGCTGTTTTTT. Encoded protein: CASSSRRQGRNTGELFF.

The chain has TRBV11-2 and TRBJ2-3, with 10 bases matching TRBD2. CDR3 length: 16 amino acids. CDR1 is SGHAT, CDR2 FQNNGV, per germline. Trimming at V came to 4 bases and at J to 7 bases, leaving 11 bases not matched to a gene. The CDR3 DNA follows: TGTGCCAGCAGCTCGTCCCTAGCGGGAGTAGGTAATACGCAGTATTTT. Residues: CASSSSLAGVGNTQYF.

The genes are TRBV27 and TRBJ2-1; possibly TRBD2 for D (6 bases). The V gene's germline CDR1 is MNHEY and CDR2 SMNVEV (reference sequence). This CDR3 region has 17 residues. Trimming took off 5 bases at V and 3 bases at J, with 20 bases between the two ends. As DNA, the CDR3 is TGTGCCAGCAGTATCACCGCCTCCGGGACTGGCTACAATGAGCAGTTCTTC. It codes for CASSITASGTGYNEQFF.

The chain has TRBV27 and TRBJ2-5; 7 bases agree with TRBD1. The trim removed 5 bases at V and 2 bases at J, leaving 14 bases unmatched. This CDR3 is built from 17 residues. Germline values: CDR1 MNHEY, CDR2 SMNVEV (reference sequence). The CDR3 bases are TGTGCCAGCAGTCCACCCGACAGGGCATTACGGCAAGAGACCCAGTACTTC. It codes for CASSPPDRALRQETQYF.

V is TRBV30 and J is TRBJ1-4, with a weak D call TRBD1 (6 bases). Germline assignment: CDR1 GTSNPN and CDR2 SVGIG (reference sequence). V was pared by 1 base and J by 11 bases, with 17 bases between. The CDR3 extends over 14 amino acids. The chain's CDR3 is CAWSGHREVEKLFF. The CDR3 nucleotides are TGTGCCTGGAGTGGACACAGGGAAGTGGAGAAACTGTTTTTT.

The chain recombines TRBV9 with TRBJ2-4; 8 bases map to TRBD2. The J segment lost 3 bases and the V segment lost 4 bases, leaving 12 bases of the junction unmatched. This CDR3 comprises 17 residues. Germline V gene sequence: CDR1 SGDLS, CDR2 YYNGEE. The CDR3, as DNA: TGTGCCAGCAGCTCCCAGGATAGCGGGAACTTCAAAAACATTCAGTACTTC. Protein sequence: CASSSQDSGNFKNIQYF.

The chain links TRBV27 to TRBJ2-1; TRBD2 aligns across 14 bases. With V trimmed by 1 base and J by 2 bases, 4 bases remained unmatched. Germline V gives CDR1 MNHEY, CDR2 SMNVEV (reference sequence). The CDR3 covers 18 residues. CDR3 DNA: TGTGCCAGCAGTTTATGGGGACTAGCGGGAGTCACCTACAATGAGCAGTTCTTC. Protein: CASSLWGLAGVTYNEQFF.

The rearrangement joins TRBV9 to TRBJ2-7, with unresolved D. This CDR3 comprises 15 residues. V shed 4 bases and J shed 2 bases, with 16 bases lying between them. Germline loops: CDR1 SGDLS, CDR2 YYNGEE. This CDR3 is CASSLRPAETYEQYF. CDR3 bases: TGTGCCAGCAGCCTCCGCCCTGCGGAGACCTACGAGCAGTACTTC.